Presented here are 5 T cell receptor beta chains from one specimen sequenced in a study of cytomegalovirus exposure and HLA in healthy donors. Primers for the PCR totalled 60 Vbeta and 13 Jbeta. Method: immunoSEQ multiplex PCR; TCRdb's copy keeps in-frame clones and lacks some. Here the sample spans around 190,000 clones, around three quarters being singletons. The sequenced material came from PBMCs. Receptors originate from a woman between 40 and 50 years old in good health and CMV-seronegative.

This clone turned up a few times. The chain has TRBV18 and TRBJ1-2, with D uncertain. Trimming took off 0 bases at V and 4 bases at J, with 15 bases between the two ends. Per germline, CDR1 KGHSH and CDR2 LQKENI. The CDR3 runs to 16 residues. CDR3 nucleotide sequence: TGTGCCAGCTCACCACCGGTCGTACGGGAAAGCTATGGCTACACCTTC. Its translation: CASSPPVVRESYGYTF.

The chain links TRBV7-9 to TRBJ2-7; 8 positions agree with TRBD1. Unmatched junction bases numbered 10, after V lost 3 bases and J lost 6 bases. CDR3 length: 15 residues. Germline V gene sequence: CDR1 SEHNR, CDR2 FQNEAQ (reference sequence). The CDR3 here is CASSFVGQGAFEQYF. The CDR3 DNA is TGTGCCAGCAGCTTTGTCGGCCAGGGGGCGTTCGAGCAGTACTTC.

This clone showed up just a few times. This rearrangement joins TRBV6-1 to TRBJ1-5; 11 bases agree with TRBD1. J was trimmed by 5 bases and V by 6 bases; bases with no gene match: 6. Per germline, CDR1 MNHNS and CDR2 SASEGT. This CDR3 region has 15 residues. The CDR3 coding sequence is TGTGCCAGCAGCCTTGGACAGGGGGCATATCAGCCCCAGCATTTT. This encodes CASSLGQGAYQPQHF.

The sample holds a few counts of this clone. The chain employs TRBV5-1 and TRBJ1-1; possibly TRBD1 for D (5 bases). The germline V and J ends were trimmed by 6 bases and 5 bases, with 20 bases remaining between them. CDR1 and CDR2 (germline): SGHRS, YFSETQ. This CDR3 is built from 15 residues. CDR3 region: CASTRDLGLGTEAFF. CDR3 coding DNA: TGCGCCAGCACCAGGGATCTGGGGCTCGGGACTGAAGCTTTCTTT.

The gene calls are TRBV4-1 and TRBJ2-3, with a possible D match to TRBD1 (5 bases). The CDR3 runs to 19 residues. Germline V lookup: CDR1 MGHRA, CDR2 YSYEKL. Deletions cut 0 bases from V and 0 bases from J, with 19 bases between. CDR3 nucleotides: TGCGCCAGCAGCCAAGATAAAAATAGGGGCCCCATGAGCACAGATACGCAGTATTTT. As protein: CASSQDKNRGPMSTDTQYF.